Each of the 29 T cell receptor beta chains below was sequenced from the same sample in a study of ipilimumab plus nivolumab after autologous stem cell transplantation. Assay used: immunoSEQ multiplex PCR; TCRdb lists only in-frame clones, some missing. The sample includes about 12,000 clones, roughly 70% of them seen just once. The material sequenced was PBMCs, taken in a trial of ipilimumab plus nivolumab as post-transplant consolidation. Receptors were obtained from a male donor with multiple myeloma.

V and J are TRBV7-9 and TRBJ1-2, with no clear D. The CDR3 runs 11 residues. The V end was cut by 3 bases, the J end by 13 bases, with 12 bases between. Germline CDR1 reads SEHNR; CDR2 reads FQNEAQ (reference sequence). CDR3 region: CASSLREGVTF. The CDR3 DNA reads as TGTGCCAGCAGCTTGAGAGAGGGCGTCACCTTC.

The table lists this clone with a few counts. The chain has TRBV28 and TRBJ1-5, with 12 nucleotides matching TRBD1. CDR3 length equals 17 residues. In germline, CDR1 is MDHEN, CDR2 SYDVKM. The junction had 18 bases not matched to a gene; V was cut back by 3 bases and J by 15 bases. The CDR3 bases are TGTGCCAGCAGTTTGTCCGGGACAGGGGGCAGTTCCTTAGTATCGCATTTT. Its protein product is CASSLSGTGGSSLVSHF.

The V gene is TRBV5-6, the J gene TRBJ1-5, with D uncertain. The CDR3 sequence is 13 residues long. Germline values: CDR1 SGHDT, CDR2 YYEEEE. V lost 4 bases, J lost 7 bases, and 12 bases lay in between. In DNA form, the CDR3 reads TGTGCCAGCAGCCGCGGGGTGGGACAGCCCCAGCATTTT. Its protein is CASSRGVGQPQHF.

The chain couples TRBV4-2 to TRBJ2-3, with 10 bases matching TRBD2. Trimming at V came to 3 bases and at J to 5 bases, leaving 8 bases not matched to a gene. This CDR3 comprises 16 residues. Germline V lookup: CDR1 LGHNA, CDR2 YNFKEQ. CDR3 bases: TGTGCCAGCAGCCAGGTAGCGGGGGGCCATAAAGATACGCAGTATTTT. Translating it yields CASSQVAGGHKDTQYF.

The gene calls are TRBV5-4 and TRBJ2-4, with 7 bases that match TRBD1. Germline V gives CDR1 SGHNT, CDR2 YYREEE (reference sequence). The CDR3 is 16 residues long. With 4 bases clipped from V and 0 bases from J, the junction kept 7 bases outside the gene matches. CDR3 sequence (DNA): TGTGCCAGCAGCCTGATGGGACAGACAGCCAAAAACATTCAGTACTTC. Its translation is CASSLMGQTAKNIQYF. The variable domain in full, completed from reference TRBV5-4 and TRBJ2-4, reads ETGVTQSPTHLIKTRGQQVTLRCSSQSGHNTVSWYQQALGQGPQFIFQYYREEENGRGNFPPRFSGLQFPNYSSELNVNALELDDSALYLCASSLMGQTAKNIQYFGAGTRLSVL.

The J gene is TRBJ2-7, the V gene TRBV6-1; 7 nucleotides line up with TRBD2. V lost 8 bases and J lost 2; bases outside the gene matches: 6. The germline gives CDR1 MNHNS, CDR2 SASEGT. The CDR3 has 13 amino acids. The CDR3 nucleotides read TGTGCCAGCCTAGCGGACGCACCCTACGAGCAGTACTTC. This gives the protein CASLADAPYEQYF.

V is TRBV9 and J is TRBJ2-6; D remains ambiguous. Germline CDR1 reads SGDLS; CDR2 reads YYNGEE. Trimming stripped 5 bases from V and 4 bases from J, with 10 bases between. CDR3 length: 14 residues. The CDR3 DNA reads TGTGCCAGCAGTGAAACAGTCGGGGCCAACGTCCTGACTTTC. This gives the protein CASSETVGANVLTF.

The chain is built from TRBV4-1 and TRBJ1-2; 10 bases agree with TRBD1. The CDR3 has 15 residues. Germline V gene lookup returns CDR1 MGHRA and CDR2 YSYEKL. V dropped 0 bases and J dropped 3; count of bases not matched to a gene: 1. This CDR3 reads CASSQDGTGDYGYTF. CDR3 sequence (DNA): TGCGCCAGCAGCCAAGACGGGACAGGGGACTATGGCTACACCTTC.

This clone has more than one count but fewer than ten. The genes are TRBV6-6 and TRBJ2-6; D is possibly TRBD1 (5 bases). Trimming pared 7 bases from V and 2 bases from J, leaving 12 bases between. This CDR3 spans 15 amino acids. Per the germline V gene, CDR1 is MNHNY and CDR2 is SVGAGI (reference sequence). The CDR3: CASTHQGAGANVLTF. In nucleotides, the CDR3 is TGTGCCAGCACCCACCAGGGTGCTGGGGCCAACGTCCTGACTTTC.

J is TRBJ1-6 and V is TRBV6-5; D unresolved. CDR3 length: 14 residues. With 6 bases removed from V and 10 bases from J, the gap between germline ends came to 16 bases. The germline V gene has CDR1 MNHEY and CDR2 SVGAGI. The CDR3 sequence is CASSRPLVQSPLHF. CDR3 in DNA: TGTGCCAGCAGCCGACCACTCGTCCAATCACCCCTCCACTTT.

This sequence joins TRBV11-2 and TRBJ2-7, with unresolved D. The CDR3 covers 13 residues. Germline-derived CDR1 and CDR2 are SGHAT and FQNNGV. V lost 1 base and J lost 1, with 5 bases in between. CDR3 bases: TGTGCCAGCAGCTTAGCCGGGTCCTACGAGCAGTACTTC. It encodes CASSLAGSYEQYF.

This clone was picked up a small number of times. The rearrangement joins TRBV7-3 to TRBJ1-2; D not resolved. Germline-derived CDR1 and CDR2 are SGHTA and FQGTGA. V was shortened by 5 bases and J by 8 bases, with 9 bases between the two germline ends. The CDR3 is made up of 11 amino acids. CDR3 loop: CASSPSRGYTF. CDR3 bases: TGTGCCAGCAGCCCGTCGAGGGGCTACACCTTC.

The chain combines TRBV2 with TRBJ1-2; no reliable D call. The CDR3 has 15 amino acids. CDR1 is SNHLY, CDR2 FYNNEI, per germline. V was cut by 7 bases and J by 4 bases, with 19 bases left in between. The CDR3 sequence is CASTGGRRSGYGYTF. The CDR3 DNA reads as TGTGCCAGCACCGGAGGAAGGCGTTCCGGCTATGGCTACACCTTC.

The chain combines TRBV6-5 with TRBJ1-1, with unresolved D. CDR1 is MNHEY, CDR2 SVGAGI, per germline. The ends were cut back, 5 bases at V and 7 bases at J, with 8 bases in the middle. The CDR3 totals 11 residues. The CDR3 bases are TGTGCCAGCAGTCCCCGGTATGAAGCTTTCTTT. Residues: CASSPRYEAFF.

The CDR3 region has the DNA TGTGCCAGCTCCAGACAGGGACCGGGGGATTCACCCCTCCACTTT. Protein product: CASSRQGPGDSPLHF. V usage is TRBV25-1 and J usage is TRBJ1-6; TRBD1 matches at 7 bases. Germline V gene lookup returns CDR1 MGHDK and CDR2 SYGVNS. With 8 bases clipped from V and 8 bases from J, the junction kept 12 bases outside the gene matches. The CDR3 length is 15 residues.

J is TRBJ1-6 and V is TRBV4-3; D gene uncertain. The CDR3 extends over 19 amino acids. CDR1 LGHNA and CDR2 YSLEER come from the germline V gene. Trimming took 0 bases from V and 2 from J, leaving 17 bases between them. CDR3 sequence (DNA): TGCGCCAGCAGCCAAGATCCGATCAGGTCCAGCGCCTATAATTCACCCCTCCACTTT. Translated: CASSQDPIRSSAYNSPLHF.

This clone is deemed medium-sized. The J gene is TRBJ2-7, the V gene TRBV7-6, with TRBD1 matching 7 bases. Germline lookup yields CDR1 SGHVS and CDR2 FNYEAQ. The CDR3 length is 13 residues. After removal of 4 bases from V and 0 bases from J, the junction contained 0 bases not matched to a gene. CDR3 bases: TGTGCCAGCAGCTGGGACAGCTCCTACGAGCAGTACTTC. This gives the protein CASSWDSSYEQYF.

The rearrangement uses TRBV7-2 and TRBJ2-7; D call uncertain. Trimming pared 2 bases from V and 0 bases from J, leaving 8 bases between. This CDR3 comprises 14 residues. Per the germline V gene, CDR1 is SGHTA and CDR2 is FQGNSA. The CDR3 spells CASSLTLLSYEQYF. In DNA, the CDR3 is TGTGCCAGCAGCTTAACCTTACTCTCCTACGAGCAGTACTTC.

The CDR3 nucleotides are TGTGCCAGCAGTCCCGTAGGGCAGGGTTGGACTGAAGCTTTCTTT. It codes for CASSPVGQGWTEAFF. The chain carries TRBV6-6 and TRBJ1-1, with D perhaps matching TRBD1 (5 bases). The CDR3 loop spans 15 amino acids. Germline CDR1 MNHNY, CDR2 SVGAGI (reference sequence). Between the trimmed V and J ends, which lost 5 bases and 5 bases, there was a span of 18 bases.

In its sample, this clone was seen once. The CDR3 protein is CASSQAQGSGGEETQYF. The CDR3 nucleotides are TGTGCCAGCAGCCAAGCCCAGGGTAGCGGGGGAGAAGAGACCCAGTACTTC. V usage is TRBV4-2 and J usage is TRBJ2-5; 9 bases are shared with TRBD2. Germline V CDR1 and CDR2: LGHNA, YNFKEQ. The CDR3 totals 17 residues. V gave up 1 base and J gave up 3 bases; unmatched junction bases: 9.

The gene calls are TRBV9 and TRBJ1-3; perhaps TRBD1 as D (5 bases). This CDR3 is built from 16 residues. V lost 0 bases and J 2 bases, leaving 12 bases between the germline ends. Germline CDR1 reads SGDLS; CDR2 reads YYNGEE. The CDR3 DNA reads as TGTGCCAGCAGCGTAGAGCAAAGGGGTCCTGGAAACACCATATATTTT. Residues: CASSVEQRGPGNTIYF.

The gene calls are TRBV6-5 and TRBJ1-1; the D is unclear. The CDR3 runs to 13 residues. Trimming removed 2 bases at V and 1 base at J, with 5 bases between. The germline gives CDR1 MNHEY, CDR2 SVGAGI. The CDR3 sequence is CASSYGGNTEAFF. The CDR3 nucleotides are TGTGCCAGCAGTTACGGAGGGAACACTGAAGCTTTCTTT.

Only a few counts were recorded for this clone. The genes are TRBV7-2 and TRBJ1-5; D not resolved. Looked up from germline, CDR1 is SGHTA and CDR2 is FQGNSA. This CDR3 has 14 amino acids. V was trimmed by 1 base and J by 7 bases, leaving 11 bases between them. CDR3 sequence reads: CASSLGGLRQPQHF. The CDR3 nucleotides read TGTGCCAGCAGCTTAGGAGGGTTAAGGCAGCCCCAGCATTTT.

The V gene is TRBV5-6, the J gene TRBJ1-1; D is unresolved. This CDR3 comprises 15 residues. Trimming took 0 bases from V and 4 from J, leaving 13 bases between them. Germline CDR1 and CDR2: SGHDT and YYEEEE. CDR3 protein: CASSLGAPMATEAFF. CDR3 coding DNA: TGTGCCAGCAGCTTGGGAGCACCCATGGCCACTGAAGCTTTCTTT.

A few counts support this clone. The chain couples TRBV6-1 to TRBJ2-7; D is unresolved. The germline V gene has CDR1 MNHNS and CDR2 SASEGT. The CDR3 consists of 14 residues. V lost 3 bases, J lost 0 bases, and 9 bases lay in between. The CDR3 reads CASSELLFSYEQYF. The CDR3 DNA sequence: TGTGCCAGCAGTGAGCTGCTATTCTCCTACGAGCAGTACTTC.

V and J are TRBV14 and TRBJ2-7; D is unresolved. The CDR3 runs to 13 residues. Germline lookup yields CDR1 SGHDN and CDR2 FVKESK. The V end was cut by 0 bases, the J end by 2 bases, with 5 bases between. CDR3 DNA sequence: TGTGCCAGCAGCCAAGATTGGGCCTACGAGCAGTACTTC. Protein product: CASSQDWAYEQYF.

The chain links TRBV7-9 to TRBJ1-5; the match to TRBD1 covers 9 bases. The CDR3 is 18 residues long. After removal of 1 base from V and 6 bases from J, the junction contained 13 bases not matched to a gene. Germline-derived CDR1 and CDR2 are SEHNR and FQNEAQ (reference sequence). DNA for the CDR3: TGTGCCAGCAGCTTAGTAGCCGCAACAGGGGGCAACTCTCAGCCCCAGCATTTT. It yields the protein CASSLVAATGGNSQPQHF. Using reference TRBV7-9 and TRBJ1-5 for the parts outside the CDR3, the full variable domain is DTGVSQNPRHKITKRGQNVTFRCDPISEHNRLYWYRQTLGQGPEFLTYFQNEAQLEKSRLLSDRFSAERPKGSFSTLEIQRTEQGDSAMYLCASSLVAATGGNSQPQHFGDGTRLSIL.

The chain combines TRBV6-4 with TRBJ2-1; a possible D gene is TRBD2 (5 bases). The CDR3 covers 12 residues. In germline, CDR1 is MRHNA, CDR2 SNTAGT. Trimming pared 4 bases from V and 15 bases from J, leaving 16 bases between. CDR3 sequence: CASSAGGPERFF. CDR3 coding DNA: TGTGCCAGCAGTGCAGGCGGGCCCGAAAGGTTCTTC.

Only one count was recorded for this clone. The CDR3 region is CASSQDFVRTNTEAFF. CDR3 coding DNA: TGTGCCAGCAGCCAAGACTTCGTCAGGACGAACACTGAAGCTTTCTTT. The chain has TRBV4-2 and TRBJ1-1; no reliable D call. From germline, CDR1 is LGHNA and CDR2 YNFKEQ. Trimming took 0 bases from V and 1 from J, leaving 12 bases between them. The CDR3 runs to 16 residues.